This TCR beta chain was retrieved from a study of cytomegalovirus exposure and HLA in healthy donors. Study-wide points: Accurate prediction of HLA-A and HLA-B alleles (for most subjects) was reportedly achieved from TCR beta sequences. The later analysis indicated that the majority of CMV-associated TCR beta chains appeared HLA-restricted.

Of note for this clone: Its antigen is currently unknown.

CDR1 SGHNT and CDR2 YYREEE come from the germline V gene (reference sequence). The CDR3 contains 14 residues. V lost 4 bases to trimming and J lost 12 bases; unmatched junction nucleotides: 12. PCR involved 60 Vbeta and 13 Jbeta primers. TCRdb keeps only in-frame clones here, not all; method: immunoSEQ multiplex PCR. The sample has about 160,000 clones. This TCR derives from a man aged 25-45 years in good health and CMV-seronegative. The sample comprised PBMCs. The V gene is TRBV5-4, the J gene TRBJ2-1, with 8 bases matching TRBD1. CDR3 residues: CASSPGQGNLWQFF. For the CDR3, the DNA is TGTGCCAGCAGCCCTGGACAGGGAAATTTGTGGCAGTTCTTC.